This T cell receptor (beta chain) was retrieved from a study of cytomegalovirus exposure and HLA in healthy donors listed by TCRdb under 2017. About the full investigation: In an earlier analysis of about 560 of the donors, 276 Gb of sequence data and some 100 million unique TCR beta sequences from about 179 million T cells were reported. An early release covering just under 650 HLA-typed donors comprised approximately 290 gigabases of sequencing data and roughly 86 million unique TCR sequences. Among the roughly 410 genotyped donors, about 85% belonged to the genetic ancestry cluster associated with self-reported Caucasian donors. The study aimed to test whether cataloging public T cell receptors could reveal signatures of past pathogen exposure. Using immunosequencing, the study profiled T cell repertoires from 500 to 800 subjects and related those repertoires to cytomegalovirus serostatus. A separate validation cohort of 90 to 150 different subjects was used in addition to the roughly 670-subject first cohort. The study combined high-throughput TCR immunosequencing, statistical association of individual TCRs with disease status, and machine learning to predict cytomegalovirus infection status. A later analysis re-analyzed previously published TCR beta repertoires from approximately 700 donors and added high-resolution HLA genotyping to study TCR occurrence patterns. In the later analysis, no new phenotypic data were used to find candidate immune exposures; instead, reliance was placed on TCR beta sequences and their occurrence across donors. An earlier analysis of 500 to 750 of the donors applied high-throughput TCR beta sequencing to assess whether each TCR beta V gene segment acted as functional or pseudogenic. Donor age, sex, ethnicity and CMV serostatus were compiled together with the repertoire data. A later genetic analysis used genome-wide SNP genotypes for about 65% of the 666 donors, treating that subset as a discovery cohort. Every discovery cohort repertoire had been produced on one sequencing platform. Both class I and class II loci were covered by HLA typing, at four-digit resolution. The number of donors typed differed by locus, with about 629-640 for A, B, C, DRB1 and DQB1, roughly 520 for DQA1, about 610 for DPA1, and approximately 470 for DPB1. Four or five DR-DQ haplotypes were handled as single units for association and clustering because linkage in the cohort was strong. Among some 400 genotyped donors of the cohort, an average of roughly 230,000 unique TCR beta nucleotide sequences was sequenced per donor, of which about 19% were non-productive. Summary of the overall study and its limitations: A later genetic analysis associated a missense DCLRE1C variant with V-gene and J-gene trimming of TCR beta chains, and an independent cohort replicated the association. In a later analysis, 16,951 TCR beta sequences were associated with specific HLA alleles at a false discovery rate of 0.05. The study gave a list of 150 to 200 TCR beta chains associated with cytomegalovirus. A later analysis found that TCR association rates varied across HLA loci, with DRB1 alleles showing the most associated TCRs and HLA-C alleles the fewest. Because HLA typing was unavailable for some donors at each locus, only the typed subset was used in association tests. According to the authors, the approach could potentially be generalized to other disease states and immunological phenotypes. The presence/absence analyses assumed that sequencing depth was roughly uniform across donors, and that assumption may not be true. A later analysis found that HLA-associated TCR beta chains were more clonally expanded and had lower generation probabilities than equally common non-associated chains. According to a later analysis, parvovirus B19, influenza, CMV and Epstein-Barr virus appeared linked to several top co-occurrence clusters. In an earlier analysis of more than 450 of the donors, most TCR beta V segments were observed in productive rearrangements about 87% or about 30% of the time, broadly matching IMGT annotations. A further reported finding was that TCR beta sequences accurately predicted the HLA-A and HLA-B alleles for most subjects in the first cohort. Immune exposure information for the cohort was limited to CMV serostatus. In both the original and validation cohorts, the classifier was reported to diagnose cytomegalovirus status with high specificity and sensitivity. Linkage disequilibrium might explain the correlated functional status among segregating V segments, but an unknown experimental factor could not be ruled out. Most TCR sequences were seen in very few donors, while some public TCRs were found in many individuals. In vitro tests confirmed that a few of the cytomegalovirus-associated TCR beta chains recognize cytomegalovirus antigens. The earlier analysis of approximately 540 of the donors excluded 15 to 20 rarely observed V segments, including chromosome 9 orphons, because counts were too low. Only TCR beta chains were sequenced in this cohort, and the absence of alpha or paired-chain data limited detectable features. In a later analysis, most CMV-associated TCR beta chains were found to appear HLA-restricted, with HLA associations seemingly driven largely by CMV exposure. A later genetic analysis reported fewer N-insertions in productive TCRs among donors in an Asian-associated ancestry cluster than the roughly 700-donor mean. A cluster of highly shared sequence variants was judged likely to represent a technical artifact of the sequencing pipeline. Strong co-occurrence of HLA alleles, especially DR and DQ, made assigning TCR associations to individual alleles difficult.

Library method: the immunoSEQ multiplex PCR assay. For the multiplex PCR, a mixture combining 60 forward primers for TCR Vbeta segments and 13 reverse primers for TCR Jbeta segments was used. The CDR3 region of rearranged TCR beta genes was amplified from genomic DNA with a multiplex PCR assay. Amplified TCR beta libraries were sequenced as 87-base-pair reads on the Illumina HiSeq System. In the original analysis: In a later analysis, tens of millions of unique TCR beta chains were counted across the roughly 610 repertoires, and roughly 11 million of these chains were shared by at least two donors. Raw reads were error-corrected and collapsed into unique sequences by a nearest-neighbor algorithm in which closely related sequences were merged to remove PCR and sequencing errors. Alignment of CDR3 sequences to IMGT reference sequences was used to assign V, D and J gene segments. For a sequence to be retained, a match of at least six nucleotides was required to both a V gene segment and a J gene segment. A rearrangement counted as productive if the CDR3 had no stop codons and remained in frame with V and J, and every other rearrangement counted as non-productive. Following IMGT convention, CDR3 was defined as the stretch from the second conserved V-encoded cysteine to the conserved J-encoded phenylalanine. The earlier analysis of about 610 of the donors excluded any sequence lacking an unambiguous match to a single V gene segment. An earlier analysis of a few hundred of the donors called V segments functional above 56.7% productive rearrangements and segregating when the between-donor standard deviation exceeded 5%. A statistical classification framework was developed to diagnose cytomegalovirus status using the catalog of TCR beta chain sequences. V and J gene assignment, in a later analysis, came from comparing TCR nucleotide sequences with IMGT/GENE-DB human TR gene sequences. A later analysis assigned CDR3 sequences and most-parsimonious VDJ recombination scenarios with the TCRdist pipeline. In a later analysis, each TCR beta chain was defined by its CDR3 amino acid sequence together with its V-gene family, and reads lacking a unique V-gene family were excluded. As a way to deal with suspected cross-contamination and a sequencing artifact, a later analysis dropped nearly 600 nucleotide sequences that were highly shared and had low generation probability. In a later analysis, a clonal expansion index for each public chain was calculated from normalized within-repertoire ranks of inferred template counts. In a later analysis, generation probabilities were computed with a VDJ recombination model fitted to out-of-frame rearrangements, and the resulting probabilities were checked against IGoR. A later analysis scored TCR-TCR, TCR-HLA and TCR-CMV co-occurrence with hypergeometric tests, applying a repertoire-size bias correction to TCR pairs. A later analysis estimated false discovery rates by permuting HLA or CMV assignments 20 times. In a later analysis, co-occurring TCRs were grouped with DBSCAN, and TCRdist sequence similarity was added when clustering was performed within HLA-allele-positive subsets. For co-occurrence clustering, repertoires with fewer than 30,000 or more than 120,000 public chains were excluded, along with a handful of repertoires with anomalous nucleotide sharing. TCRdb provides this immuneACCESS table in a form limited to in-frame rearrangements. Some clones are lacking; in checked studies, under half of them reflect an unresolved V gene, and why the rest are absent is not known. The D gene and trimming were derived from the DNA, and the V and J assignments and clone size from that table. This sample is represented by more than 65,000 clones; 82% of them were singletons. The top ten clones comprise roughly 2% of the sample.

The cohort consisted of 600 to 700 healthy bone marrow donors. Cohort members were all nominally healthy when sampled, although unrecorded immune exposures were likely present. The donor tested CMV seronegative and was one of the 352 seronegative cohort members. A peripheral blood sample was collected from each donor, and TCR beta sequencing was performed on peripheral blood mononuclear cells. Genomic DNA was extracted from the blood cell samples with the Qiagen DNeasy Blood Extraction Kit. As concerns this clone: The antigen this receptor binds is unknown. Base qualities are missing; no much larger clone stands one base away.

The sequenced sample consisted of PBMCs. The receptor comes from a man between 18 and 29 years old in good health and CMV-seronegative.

Read as DNA, the sequence is TGTGCCAGCGCCAGGGGGAACGAGCAGTACTTC. The resulting protein is CASARGNEQYF. Recombination linked TRBV11-1 to TRBJ2-7, with 7 central nucleotides matching TRBD1. V trim: 8 bases; J trim: 5 bases; unmatched bases: 3. CDR1 is given as SGHAT and CDR2 as FQDESV, both from the germline V gene (reference sequence). The CDR3 sequence holds 11 residues, the cysteine and phenylalanine included. CDR3 DNA is the only sequence kept; it has 33 bases, read in frame from the first base.